The rows below give T cell receptor beta chains drawn from one sample of a study of siplizumab effects on memory and regulatory T cells. Sequencing was performed with immunoSEQ multiplex PCR; in TCRdb, only in-frame clones are kept and a portion is missing. The table has around 100,000 clones, 85% to 95% seen once. The sample comprised non-Treg CD4+ T cells sorted from blood. The source is a human donor in good health. Both conserved end residues are trimmed from each CDR3. Where a row states a size, it is once, few, many or the class of an expanded clone; other rows omit it.

TRBV5-1,TRBJ2-5,-,ASSLEWGRETQY
TRBV7-8,TRBJ2-3,-,ASSLTRQADTQY
TRBV11-3,TRBJ2-1,-,ASSLAPSGSSYNEQF
TRBV4-1,TRBJ2-5,-,ASSQGDRKETQY
TRBV4-1,TRBJ2-1,once,ASSRSTGTPNQF
TRBV5-1,TRBJ1-4,once,ASSLAHAGGRNTNEKLF
TRBV19,TRBJ2-2,-,ASSIAGRMAIGELF
TRBV4-2,TRBJ2-7,-,ASSQEGGMGREQY
TRBV5-1,TRBJ1-1,-,ASSSQGVEGNTEAF
TRBV11-1,TRBJ2-7,-,ASQGSYEQY
TRBV27,TRBJ1-1,-,ASSLFQGTDTEAF
TRBV5-5,TRBJ2-7,-,ASSLDAGQY
TRBV11-2,TRBJ2-1,-,ASSLRGLPYNEQF
TRBV28,TRBJ1-2,-,ASSNTGMGYT
TRBV4-1,TRBJ2-1,-,ASSQIQGPYNEQF
TRBV2,TRBJ2-2,-,ASIFDTANTGELF
TRBV29-1,TRBJ1-1,once,SVDVVQATLGAF
TRBV10-3,TRBJ1-2,-,AISEEVRLNYGYT
TRBV5-6,TRBJ2-3,-,ASTPGTGVTDTQY
TRBV15,TRBJ1-3,-,ATSREQGPTTIY
TRBV28,TRBJ2-7,-,ASSLMGFPKQY
TRBV7-8,TRBJ2-1,-,ASSLGEEQQF
TRBV7-3,TRBJ1-1,-,ASSSVAGIEAF
TRBV5-1,TRBJ2-3,-,ASSLVLAGGLPGGTDTQY
TRBV18,TRBJ1-5,once,ASSDMNSNQPQH
TRBV28,TRBJ1-1,-,ASSSQGPGDAF
TRBV7-9,TRBJ2-7,-,ASSPGLAGSYEQY
TRBV9,TRBJ2-5,-,ASSVGGRLEETQY
TRBV5-4,TRBJ2-5,-,ASSPKTGTGFQETQY
TRBV28,TRBJ1-3,-,ASSSPFGNTIY
TRBV7-3,TRBJ2-1,-,ASSLQGYNEQF
TRBV28,TRBJ1-2,-,ASRLPGQGVDGYT
TRBV12-5,TRBJ2-3,-,ASGSGSDVDTQY
TRBV29-1,TRBJ2-1,-,SVETGQTPNEQF
TRBV6-5,TRBJ2-1,-,ASNRDGLSYNEQF
TRBV7-3,TRBJ2-4,-,ASSSPRENIQY
TRBV4-2,TRBJ2-2,-,ASSQGQAVTGELF
TRBV5-4,TRBJ2-1,-,ASRPGTSGYNEQF
TRBV29-1,TRBJ1-1,-,SVEGQGGKVNTEAF
TRBV7-3,TRBJ2-3,few,ASSRTSGSTDTQY
TRBV27,TRBJ1-1,-,ASSGDWRGEAF
TRBV10-3,TRBJ1-1,few,AISAGQGAF
TRBV5-4,TRBJ2-3,-,ASSLLKDTQY
TRBV7-2,TRBJ2-5,-,ASSLSQGQETQY
TRBV9,TRBJ2-5,-,ASSAGTSGRGQETQY
TRBV15,TRBJ2-7,-,ATSRDRGTYEQY
TRBV27,TRBJ2-7,-,ARGVDEQY
TRBV7-9,TRBJ1-5,-,ASSLNRGSPQH
TRBV4-2,TRBJ2-2,-,ASSQELLTGELF